This T cell receptor (beta chain) was sequenced in a study of vaccination and CD4 T cells after COVID-19. Specified treatment: approximately nine-day PBMC culture with coronavirus spike peptide pools or control peptides (ViraFEST assay). Germline CDR1 is SGHTA and CDR2 is FQGTGA. V gave up 4 bases and J gave up 0 bases; unmatched junction bases: 6. This CDR3 comprises 17 residues. Sequenced with the Oncomine TCR Beta short-read assay was DNA taken from cultured CD4+ T cells. TCRdb called the PCR reads again in MiXCR, with one record for every CDR3 protein. The table includes roughly 16,000 distinct CDR3 sequences, around 40% detected once. This clonotype has only a few counts. What it binds is unknown.

Sequenced here: CD4+ T cells from blood, cultured in vitro, sampled after SARS-CoV-2 vaccination. The source is a human donor who had recovered from COVID-19. The chain employs TRBV7-3 and TRBJ1-6; 7 nucleotides line up with TRBD1. This chain's CDR3 is CASSSRTGSSYNSPLHF. The CDR3, as DNA: TGTGCCAGCAGCTCCCGGACAGGTAGCTCCTATAATTCACCCCTCCACTTT.